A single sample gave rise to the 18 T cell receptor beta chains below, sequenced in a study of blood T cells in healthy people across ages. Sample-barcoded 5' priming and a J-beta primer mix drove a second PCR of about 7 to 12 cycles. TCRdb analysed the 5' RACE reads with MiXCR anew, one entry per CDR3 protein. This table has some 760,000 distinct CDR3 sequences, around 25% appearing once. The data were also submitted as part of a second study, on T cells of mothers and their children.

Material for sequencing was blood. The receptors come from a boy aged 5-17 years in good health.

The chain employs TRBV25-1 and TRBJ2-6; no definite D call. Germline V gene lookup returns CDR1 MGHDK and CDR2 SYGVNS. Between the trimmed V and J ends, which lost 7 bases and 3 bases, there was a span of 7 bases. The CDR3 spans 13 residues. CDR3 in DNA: TGTGCCAGCAAGGGTTATGGGGCCAACGTCCTGACTTTC. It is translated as CASKGYGANVLTF.

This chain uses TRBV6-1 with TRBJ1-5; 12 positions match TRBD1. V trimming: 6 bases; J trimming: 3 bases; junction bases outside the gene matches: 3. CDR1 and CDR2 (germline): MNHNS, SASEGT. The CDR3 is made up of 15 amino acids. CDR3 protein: CASRGTGGINQPQHF. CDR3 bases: TGTGCCAGCAGGGGGACAGGGGGCATCAATCAGCCCCAGCATTTT.

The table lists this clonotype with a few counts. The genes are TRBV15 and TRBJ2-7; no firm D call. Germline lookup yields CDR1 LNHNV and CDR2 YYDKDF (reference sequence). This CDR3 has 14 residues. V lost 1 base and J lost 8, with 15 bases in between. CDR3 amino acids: CATSRGAPGRQQYF. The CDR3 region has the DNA TGTGCCACCAGCAGAGGGGCTCCAGGTCGCCAGCAGTACTTC.

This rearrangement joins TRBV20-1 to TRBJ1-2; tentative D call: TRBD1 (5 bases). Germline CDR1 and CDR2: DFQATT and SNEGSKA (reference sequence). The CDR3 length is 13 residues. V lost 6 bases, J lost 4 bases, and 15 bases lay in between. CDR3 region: CSAQVFDSYGYTF. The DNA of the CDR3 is TGCAGTGCCCAGGTCTTTGACAGCTATGGCTACACCTTC.

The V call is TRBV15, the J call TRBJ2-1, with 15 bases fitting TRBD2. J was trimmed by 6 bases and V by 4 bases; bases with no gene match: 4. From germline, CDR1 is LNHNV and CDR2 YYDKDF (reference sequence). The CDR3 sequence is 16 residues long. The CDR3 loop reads CATSKRTSGGANEQFF. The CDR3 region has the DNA TGTGCCACCAGCAAACGGACTAGCGGGGGGGCCAATGAGCAGTTCTTC.

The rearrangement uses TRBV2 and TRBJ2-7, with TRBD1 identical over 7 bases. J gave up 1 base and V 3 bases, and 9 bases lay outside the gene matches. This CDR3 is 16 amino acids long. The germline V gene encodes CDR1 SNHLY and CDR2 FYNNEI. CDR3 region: CASSDRDRVNSYEQYF. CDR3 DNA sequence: TGTGCCAGCAGTGATCGCGACAGGGTGAATTCCTACGAGCAGTACTTC.

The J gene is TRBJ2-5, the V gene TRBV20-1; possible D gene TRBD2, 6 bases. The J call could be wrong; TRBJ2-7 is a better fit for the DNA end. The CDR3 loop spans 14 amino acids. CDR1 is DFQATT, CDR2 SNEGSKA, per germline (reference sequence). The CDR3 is CSASPGLSSYEQYF. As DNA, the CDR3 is TGCAGTGCCTCACCGGGACTGAGCTCCTACGAGCAGTACTTC.

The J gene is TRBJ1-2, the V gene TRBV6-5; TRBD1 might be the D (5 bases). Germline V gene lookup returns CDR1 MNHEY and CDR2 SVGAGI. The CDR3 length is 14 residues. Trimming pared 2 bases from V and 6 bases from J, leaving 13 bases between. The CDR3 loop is CASSYDPGGDGYTF. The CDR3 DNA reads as TGTGCCAGCAGTTACGATCCAGGAGGGGATGGCTACACCTTC.

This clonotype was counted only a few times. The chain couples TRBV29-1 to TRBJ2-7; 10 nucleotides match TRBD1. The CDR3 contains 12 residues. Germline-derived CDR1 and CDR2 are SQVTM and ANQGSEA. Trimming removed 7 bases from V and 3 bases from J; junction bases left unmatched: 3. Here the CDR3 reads CSGRTGGYEQYF. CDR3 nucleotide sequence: TGCAGCGGACGGACAGGGGGCTACGAGCAGTACTTC.

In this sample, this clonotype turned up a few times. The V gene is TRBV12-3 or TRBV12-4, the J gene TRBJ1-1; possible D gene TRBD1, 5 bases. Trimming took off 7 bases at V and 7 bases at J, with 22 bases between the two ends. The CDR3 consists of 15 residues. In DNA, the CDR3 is TGTGCCAGCACAATTCAATTGGGGGTCGATGGTGAAGCTTTCTTT. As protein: CASTIQLGVDGEAFF.

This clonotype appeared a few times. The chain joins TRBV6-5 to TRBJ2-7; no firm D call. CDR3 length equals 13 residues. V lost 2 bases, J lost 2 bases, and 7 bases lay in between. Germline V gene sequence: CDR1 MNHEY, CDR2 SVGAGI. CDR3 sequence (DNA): TGTGCCAGCAGTTACAACAGCCCCTACGAGCAGTACTTC. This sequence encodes CASSYNSPYEQYF.

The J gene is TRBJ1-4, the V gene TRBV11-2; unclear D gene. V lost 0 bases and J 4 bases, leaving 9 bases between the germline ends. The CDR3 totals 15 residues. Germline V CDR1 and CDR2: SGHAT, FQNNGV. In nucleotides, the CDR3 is TGTGCCAGCAGCTTAGAGACCCAGATTAATGAAAAACTGTTTTTT. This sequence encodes CASSLETQINEKLFF.

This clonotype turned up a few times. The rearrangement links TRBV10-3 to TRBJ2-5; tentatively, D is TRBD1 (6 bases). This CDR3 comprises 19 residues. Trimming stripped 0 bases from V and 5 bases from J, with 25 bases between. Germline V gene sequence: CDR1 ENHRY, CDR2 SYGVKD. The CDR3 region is CAISESKDRSLPQGETQYF. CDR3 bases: TGTGCCATCAGTGAGTCGAAAGACAGGAGCCTCCCTCAGGGGGAGACCCAGTACTTC.

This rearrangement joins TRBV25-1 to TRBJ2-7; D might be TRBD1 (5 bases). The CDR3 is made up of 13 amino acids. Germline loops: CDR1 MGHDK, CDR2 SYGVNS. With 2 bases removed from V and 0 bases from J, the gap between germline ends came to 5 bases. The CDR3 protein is CASSEQGSYEQYF. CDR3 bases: TGTGCCAGCAGTGAACAGGGCTCCTACGAGCAGTACTTC.

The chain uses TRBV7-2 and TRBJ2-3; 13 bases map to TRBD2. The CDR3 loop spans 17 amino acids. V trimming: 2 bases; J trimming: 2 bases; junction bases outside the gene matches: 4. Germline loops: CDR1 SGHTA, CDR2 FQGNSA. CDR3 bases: TGTGCCAGCAGCTTATATGGGACTAGCGGGATCACAGATACGCAGTATTTT. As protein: CASSLYGTSGITDTQYF.

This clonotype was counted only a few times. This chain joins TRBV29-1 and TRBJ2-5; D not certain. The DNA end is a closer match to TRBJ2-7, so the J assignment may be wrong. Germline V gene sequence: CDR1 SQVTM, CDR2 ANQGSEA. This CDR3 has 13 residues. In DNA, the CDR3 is TGCAGCGTTGAGGGCACGGATCGCTACGAGCAGTACTTC. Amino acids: CSVEGTDRYEQYF.

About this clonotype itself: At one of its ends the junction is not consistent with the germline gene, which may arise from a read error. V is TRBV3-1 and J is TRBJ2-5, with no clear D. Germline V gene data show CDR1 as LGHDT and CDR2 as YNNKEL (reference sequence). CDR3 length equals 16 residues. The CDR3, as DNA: TGTGCCAGCAGCCAACATCCGGTAGGGATGCAAGAGGCCCAGTACTTC. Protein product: CASSQHPVGMQEAQYF.

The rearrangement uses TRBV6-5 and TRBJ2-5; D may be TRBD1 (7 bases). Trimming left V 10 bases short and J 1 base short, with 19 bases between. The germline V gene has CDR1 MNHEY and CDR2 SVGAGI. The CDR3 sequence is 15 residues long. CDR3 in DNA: TGTGCCACCAGAGGAGGGGGCAGGGGCCAAGAGACCCAGTACTTC. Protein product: CATRGGGRGQETQYF.